The rows below give T cell receptor beta chains drawn from one sample of a study of blood T cell repertoires in COVID-19. This table comes from immunoSEQ multiplex PCR, and its TCRdb copy is limited to in-frame clones, with some not included. Here the sample spans 200,000 to 300,000 clones, about 82% being singletons. What was sequenced was peripheral blood. The receptors stem from a man aged 80 or over with acute or convalescent COVID-19. Each CDR3 is given without its conserved first and last residue. Fields, in order: J gene, clone size, V gene, CDR3 protein. Size is stated for part of the rows, as once, few or many counts, or as a class when the clone is expanded.

J: TRBJ2-7; size: .; V: TRBV27; CDR3: ASATGTGGPDEQY
J: TRBJ2-7; size: .; V: TRBV18; CDR3: ASSPQGGSYEQY
J: TRBJ2-7; size: .; V: TRBV13; CDR3: ASSPSNRGGEQY
J: TRBJ2-7; size: .; V: TRBV19; CDR3: ASSPGQGRLEQY
J: TRBJ1-1; size: .; V: TRBV7-9; CDR3: ASSAGTGMNTEAF
J: TRBJ1-5; size: .; V: TRBV4-2; CDR3: ASSQEWLGGNQPQH
J: TRBJ1-6; size: .; V: TRBV6-5; CDR3: ASAGQGQSPLH
J: TRBJ2-7; size: once; V: TRBV29-1; CDR3: SVGGQGPTYEQY
J: TRBJ1-5; size: .; V: TRBV28; CDR3: ASNTGGIRNQPQH
J: TRBJ2-1; size: .; V: TRBV5-1; CDR3: ASSPIGTSGRGEQF
J: TRBJ1-2; size: .; V: TRBV25-1; CDR3: ASGVMDRGYGYT